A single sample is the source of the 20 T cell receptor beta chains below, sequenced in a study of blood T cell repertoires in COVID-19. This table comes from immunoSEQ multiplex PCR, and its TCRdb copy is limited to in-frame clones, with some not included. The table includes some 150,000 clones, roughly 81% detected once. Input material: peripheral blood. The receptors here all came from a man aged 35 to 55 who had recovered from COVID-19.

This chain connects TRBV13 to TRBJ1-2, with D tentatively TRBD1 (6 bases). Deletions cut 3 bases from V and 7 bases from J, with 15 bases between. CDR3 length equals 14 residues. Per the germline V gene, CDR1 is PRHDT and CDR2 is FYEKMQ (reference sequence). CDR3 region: CASSFSVGGLGYTF. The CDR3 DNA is TGTGCCAGCAGCTTTAGCGTCGGGGGGCTTGGCTACACCTTC.

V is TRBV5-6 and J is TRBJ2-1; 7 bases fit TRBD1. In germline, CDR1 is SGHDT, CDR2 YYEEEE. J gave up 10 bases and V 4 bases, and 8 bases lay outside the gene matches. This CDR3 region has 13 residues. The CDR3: CASSTQGPAEQFF. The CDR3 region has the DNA TGTGCCAGCAGCACACAGGGGCCCGCCGAGCAGTTCTTC.

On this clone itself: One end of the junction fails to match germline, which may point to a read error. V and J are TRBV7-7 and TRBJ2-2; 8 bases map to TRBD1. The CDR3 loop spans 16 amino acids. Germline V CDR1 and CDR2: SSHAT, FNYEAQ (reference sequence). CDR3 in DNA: TGTGCTAGCAGTTTTACCGGGACAGGAATCACCGGGGAGCTGTTTTTT. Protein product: CASSFTGTGITGELFF.

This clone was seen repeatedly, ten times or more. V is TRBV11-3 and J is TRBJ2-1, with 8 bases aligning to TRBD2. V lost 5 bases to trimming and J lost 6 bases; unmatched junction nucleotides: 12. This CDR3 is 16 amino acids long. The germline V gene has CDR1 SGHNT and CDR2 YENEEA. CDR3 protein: CASSRGRRGAINEQFF. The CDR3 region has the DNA TGTGCCAGCAGCCGAGGGCGGCGGGGGGCGATCAATGAGCAGTTCTTC.

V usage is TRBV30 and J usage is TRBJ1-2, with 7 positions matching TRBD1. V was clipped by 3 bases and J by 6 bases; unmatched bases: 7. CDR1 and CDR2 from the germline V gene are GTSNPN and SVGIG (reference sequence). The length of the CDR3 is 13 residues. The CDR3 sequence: CAWRAGGRNGYTF. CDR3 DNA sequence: TGTGCCTGGAGGGCAGGGGGGCGCAATGGCTACACCTTC.

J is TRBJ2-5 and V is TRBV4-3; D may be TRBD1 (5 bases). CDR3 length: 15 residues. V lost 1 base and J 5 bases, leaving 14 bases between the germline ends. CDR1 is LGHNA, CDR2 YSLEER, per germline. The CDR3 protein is CASSQVARAGETQYF. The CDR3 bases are TGCGCCAGCAGCCAAGTGGCCAGGGCAGGGGAGACCCAGTACTTC.

The CDR3 DNA reads TGTGCCAGCAGTTTTCCCAGAGGAGTGGGCTACACCTTC. Protein: CASSFPRGVGYTF. The rearrangement links TRBV12-3 or TRBV12-4 to TRBJ1-2; D is uncertain. This CDR3 comprises 13 residues. V was shortened by 3 bases and J by 8 bases, with 13 bases between the two germline ends.

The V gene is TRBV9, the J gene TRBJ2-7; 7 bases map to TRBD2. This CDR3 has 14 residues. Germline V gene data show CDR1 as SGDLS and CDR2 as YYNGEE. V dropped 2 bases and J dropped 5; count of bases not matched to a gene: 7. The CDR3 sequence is CASSVGQGGDEQYF. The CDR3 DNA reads TGTGCCAGCAGCGTTGGGCAGGGAGGGGACGAGCAGTACTTC. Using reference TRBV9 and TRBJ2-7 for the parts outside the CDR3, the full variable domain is DSGVTQTPKHLITATGQRVTLRCSPRSGDLSVYWYQQSLDQGLQFLIQYYNGEERAKGNILERFSAQQFPDLHSELNLSSLELGDSALYFCASSVGQGGDEQYFGPGTRLTVT.

In DNA form, the CDR3 reads TGTGCCAGCAGCCCCCTGGGGGGACGGGAAGATACGCAGTATTTT. It specifies CASSPLGGREDTQYF. The chain joins TRBV9 to TRBJ2-3; D is perhaps TRBD2 (6 bases). Germline lookup yields CDR1 SGDLS and CDR2 YYNGEE. The CDR3 runs to 15 residues. Trimming stripped 4 bases from V and 5 bases from J, with 17 bases between. Looking up the rest from reference TRBV9 and TRBJ2-3 gives the full variable domain: DSGVTQTPKHLITATGQRVTLRCSPRSGDLSVYWYQQSLDQGLQFLIQYYNGEERAKGNILERFSAQQFPDLHSELNLSSLELGDSALYFCASSPLGGREDTQYFGPGTRLTVL.

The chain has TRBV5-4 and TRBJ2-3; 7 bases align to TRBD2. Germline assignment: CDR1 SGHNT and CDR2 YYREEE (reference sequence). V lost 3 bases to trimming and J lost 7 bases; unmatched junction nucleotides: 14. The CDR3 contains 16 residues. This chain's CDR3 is CASSSDPGRQAYTQYF. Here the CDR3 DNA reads TGTGCCAGCAGCTCCGACCCCGGGAGGCAGGCTTATACGCAGTATTTT.

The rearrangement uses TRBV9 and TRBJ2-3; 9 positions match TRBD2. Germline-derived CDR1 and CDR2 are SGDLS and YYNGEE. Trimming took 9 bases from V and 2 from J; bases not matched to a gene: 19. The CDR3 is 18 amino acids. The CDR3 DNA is TGTGCCAACCCCTCGGCCTATCCGGGACTAGCAGCCACAGATACGCAGTATTTT. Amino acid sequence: CANPSAYPGLAATDTQYF.

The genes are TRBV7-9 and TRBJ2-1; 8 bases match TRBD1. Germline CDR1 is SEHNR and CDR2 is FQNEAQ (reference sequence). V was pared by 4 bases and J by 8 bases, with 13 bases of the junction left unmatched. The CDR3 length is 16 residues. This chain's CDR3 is CASSYTGTGPGDEQFF. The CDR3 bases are TGTGCCAGCAGCTATACCGGGACAGGCCCCGGCGATGAGCAGTTCTTC.

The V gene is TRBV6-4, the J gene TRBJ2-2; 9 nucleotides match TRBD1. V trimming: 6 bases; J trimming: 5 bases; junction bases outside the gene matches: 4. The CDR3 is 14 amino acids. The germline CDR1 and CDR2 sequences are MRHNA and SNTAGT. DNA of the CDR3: TGTGCCAGCAGGAAGACAGGGGGAACCGGGGAGCTGTTTTTT. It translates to CASRKTGGTGELFF.

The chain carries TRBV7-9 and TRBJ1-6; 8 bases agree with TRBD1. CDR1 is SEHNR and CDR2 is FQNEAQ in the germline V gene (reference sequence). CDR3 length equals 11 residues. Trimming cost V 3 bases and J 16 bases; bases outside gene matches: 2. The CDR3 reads CASSFGQGLHF. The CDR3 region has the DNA TGTGCCAGCAGCTTCGGACAGGGTCTCCACTTT.

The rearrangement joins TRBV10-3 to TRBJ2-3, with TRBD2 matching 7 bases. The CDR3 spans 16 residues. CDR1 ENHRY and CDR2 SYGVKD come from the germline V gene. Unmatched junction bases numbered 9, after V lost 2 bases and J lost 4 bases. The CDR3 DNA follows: TGTGCCATCAGTGAGACCTGGGCGGGAGACGCAGATACGCAGTATTTT. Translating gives CAISETWAGDADTQYF.

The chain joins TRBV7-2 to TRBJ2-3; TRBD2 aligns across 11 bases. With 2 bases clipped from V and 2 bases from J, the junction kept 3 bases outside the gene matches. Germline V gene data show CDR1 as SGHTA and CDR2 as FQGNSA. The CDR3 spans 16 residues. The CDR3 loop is CASSLLAGGHTDTQYF. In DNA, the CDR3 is TGTGCCAGCAGCTTATTAGCGGGGGGGCACACAGATACGCAGTATTTT.

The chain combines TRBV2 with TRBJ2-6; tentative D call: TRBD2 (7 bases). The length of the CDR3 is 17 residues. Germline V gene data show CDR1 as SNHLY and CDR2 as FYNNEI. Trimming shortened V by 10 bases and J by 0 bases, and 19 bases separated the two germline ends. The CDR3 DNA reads TGTGCCACCTTCTCATGGGGGGGCGCCTCTGGGGCCAACGTCCTGACTTTC. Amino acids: CATFSWGGASGANVLTF.

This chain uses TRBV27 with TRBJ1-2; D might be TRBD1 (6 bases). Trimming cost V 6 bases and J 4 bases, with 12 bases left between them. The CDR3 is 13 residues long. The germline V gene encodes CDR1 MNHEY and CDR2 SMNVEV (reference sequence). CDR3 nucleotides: TGTGCCAGCAGAACATCAGGGGTCTATGGCTACACCTTC. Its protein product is CASRTSGVYGYTF.

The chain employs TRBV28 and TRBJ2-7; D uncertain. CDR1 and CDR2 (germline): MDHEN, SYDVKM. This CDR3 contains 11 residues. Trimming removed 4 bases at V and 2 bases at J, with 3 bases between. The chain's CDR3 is CASSSPYEQYF. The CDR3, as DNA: TGTGCCAGCAGTTCTCCCTACGAGCAGTACTTC.

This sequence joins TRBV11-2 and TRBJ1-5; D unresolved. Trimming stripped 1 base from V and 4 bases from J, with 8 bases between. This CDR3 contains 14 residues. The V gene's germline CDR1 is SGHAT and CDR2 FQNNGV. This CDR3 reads CASSLGRGNQPQHF. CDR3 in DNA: TGTGCCAGCAGCTTAGGCAGAGGAAATCAGCCCCAGCATTTT. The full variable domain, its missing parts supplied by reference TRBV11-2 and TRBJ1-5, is EAGVAQSPRYKIIEKRQSVAFWCNPISGHATLYWYQQILGQGPKLLIQFQNNGVVDDSQLPKDRFSAERLKGVDSTLKIQPAKLEDSAVYLCASSLGRGNQPQHFGDGTRLSIL.